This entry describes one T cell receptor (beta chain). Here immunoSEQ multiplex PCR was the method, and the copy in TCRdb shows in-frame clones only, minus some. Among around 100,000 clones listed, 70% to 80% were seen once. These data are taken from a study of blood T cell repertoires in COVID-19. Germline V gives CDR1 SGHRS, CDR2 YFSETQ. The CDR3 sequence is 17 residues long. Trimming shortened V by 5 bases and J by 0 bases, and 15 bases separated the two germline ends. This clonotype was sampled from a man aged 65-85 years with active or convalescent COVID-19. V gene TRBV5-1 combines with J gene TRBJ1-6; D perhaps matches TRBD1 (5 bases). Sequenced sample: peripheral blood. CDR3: CASRADSSSSYNSPLHF. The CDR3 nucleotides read TGCGCCAGCAGGGCTGACAGCTCGAGCTCCTATAATTCACCCCTCCACTTT.